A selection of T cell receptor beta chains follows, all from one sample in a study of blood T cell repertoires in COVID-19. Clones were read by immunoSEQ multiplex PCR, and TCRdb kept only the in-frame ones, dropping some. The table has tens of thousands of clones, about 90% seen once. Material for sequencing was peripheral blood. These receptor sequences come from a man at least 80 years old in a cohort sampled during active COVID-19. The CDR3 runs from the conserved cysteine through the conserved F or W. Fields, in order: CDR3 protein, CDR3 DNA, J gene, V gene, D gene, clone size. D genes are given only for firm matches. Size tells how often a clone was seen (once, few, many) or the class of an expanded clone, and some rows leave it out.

CDR3 protein: CASSLDRQGARTEAFF
CDR3 DNA: TGTGCCAGCAGCTTGGACCGACAGGGGGCTAGGACTGAAGCTTTCTTT
J gene: TRBJ1-1
V gene: TRBV5-5
D gene: TRBD1
clone size: .

CDR3 protein: CAWRRDRGNEQFF
CDR3 DNA: TGTGCCTGGAGGCGAGACAGGGGCAATGAGCAGTTCTTC
J gene: TRBJ2-1
V gene: TRBV30
D gene: TRBD1
clone size: .

CDR3 protein: CATKSGQGASQPQHF
CDR3 DNA: TGTGCCACAAAATCGGGACAGGGAGCGAGTCAGCCCCAGCATTTT
J gene: TRBJ1-5
V gene: TRBV6-5
D gene: TRBD1
clone size: .

CDR3 protein: CASRDRNQPQHF
CDR3 DNA: TGTGCCAGCCGGGACAGGAATCAGCCCCAGCATTTT
J gene: TRBJ1-5
V gene: TRBV28
D gene: TRBD1
clone size: once

CDR3 protein: CASSRGQGTANEKLFF
CDR3 DNA: TGTGCCAGCAGTAGGGGACAGGGAACGGCTAATGAAAAACTGTTTTTT
J gene: TRBJ1-4
V gene: TRBV6-6
D gene: TRBD1
clone size: .

CDR3 protein: CASSQVDGHSSGNTIYF
CDR3 DNA: TGCGCCAGCAGCCAAGTTGACGGACATAGCTCTGGAAACACCATATATTTT
J gene: TRBJ1-3
V gene: TRBV4-1
D gene: .
clone size: .

CDR3 protein: CASSPTGRLGYQETQYF
CDR3 DNA: TGTGCCAGCAGCCCGACAGGAAGGCTAGGCTACCAAGAGACCCAGTACTTC
J gene: TRBJ2-5
V gene: TRBV5-5
D gene: .
clone size: .

CDR3 protein: CASRKMGGHIQYF
CDR3 DNA: TGTGCCAGCAGAAAGATGGGGGGGCACATTCAGTACTTC
J gene: TRBJ2-4
V gene: TRBV12-3/TRBV12-4
D gene: .
clone size: .

CDR3 protein: CASSPIRDRDNSPLHF
CDR3 DNA: TGTGCCAGCTCACCAATCCGGGACAGGGATAATTCACCCCTCCACTTT
J gene: TRBJ1-6
V gene: TRBV18
D gene: TRBD1
clone size: .

CDR3 protein: CASSTPGQGVQPQHF
CDR3 DNA: TGTGCCAGCAGCACTCCTGGACAGGGAGTTCAGCCCCAGCATTTT
J gene: TRBJ1-5
V gene: TRBV7-3
D gene: TRBD1
clone size: .

CDR3 protein: CASSSWGQGVYGYTF
CDR3 DNA: TGTGCCAGCAGCTCCTGGGGACAGGGGGTTTATGGCTACACCTTC
J gene: TRBJ1-2
V gene: TRBV11-2
D gene: TRBD1
clone size: .

CDR3 protein: CASSPKASGGADTQYF
CDR3 DNA: TGTGCCAGCAGCCCAAAGGCTAGCGGGGGGGCAGATACGCAGTATTTT
J gene: TRBJ2-3
V gene: TRBV9
D gene: TRBD2
clone size: .